The next 23 T cell receptor beta chains were all read from a single sample in a study of technical replicates of blood from a handful of donors. Generated by immunoSEQ multiplex PCR, the TCRdb table keeps only in-frame clones and is missing some. Altogether over 50,000 clones are present, 92% being singletons, with the ten largest covering 3.5% to 5.5%. The sample was PBMCs. The source of these receptors is a human donor in good health. Some clones in this sample may be carry-over from other donors' samples.

This rearrangement joins TRBV27 to TRBJ2-6; 8 nucleotides match TRBD1. From germline, CDR1 is MNHEY and CDR2 SMNVEV (reference sequence). J was trimmed by 0 bases and V by 1 base; bases with no gene match: 5. CDR3 size: 18 residues. The CDR3 DNA is TGTGCCAGCAGTTTATTACAGGGGGTAAGCTCTGGGGCCAACGTCCTGACTTTC. Translating gives CASSLLQGVSSGANVLTF.

The chain has TRBV18 and TRBJ1-3; the D gene is possibly TRBD1 (6 bases). The CDR3 spans 17 residues. Trimming shortened V by 3 bases and J by 0 bases, and 15 bases separated the two germline ends. Germline V gene sequence: CDR1 KGHSH, CDR2 LQKENI. CDR3 bases: TGTGCCAGCTCACCTCCGACAGGTCGGATCTCTGGAAACACCATATATTTT. Translated, it gives CASSPPTGRISGNTIYF.

The chain combines TRBV27 with TRBJ2-7; TRBD1 is a possible D gene (6 bases). V was pared by 3 bases and J by 9 bases, with 18 bases between. The CDR3 sequence is 14 residues long. The germline CDR1 and CDR2 sequences are MNHEY and SMNVEV (reference sequence). The CDR3 region has the DNA TGTGCCAGCAGTTTTTCCGGACAGACCTCTGTGCAGTACTTC. Translated, it gives CASSFSGQTSVQYF.

This chain connects TRBV5-6 to TRBJ2-5; TRBD2 aligns across 10 bases. The CDR3 totals 17 residues. With V trimmed by 1 base and J by 6 bases, 12 bases remained unmatched. The germline V gene has CDR1 SGHDT and CDR2 YYEEEE. The CDR3 sequence: CASSLTRGASGRQTQYF. CDR3 DNA sequence: TGTGCCAGCAGCTTGACCCGGGGGGCTAGCGGGAGACAGACCCAGTACTTC.

This chain uses TRBV7-7 with TRBJ2-2, with D perhaps matching TRBD1 (7 bases). The CDR3 is made up of 15 amino acids. CDR1 is SSHAT, CDR2 FNYEAQ, per germline (reference sequence). V shed 1 base and J shed 3 bases, with 9 bases lying between them. CDR3 region: CASSLGRGDTGELFF. CDR3 bases: TGTGCCAGCAGCTTAGGCAGGGGGGACACCGGGGAGCTGTTTTTT. The full variable domain, in which reference TRBV7-7 and TRBJ2-2 provide the parts outside the CDR3, is GAGVSQSPRYKVTKRGQDVTLRCDPISSHATLYWYQQALGQGPEFLTYFNYEAQPDKSGLPSDRFSAERPEGSISTLTIQRTEQRDSAMYRCASSLGRGDTGELFFGEGSRLTVL.

This chain connects TRBV5-6 to TRBJ2-1; maybe TRBD1 (5 bases). The CDR3 consists of 14 residues. The germline V and J ends were trimmed by 4 bases and 0 bases, with 8 bases remaining between them. The germline gives CDR1 SGHDT, CDR2 YYEEEE. The CDR3 reads CASSTGHSYNEQFF. In nucleotides, the CDR3 is TGTGCCAGCAGCACTGGACACTCCTACAATGAGCAGTTCTTC.

The genes are TRBV27 and TRBJ1-1, with D possibly matching TRBD1 (6 bases). CDR3 length: 13 amino acids. V was cut by 5 bases and J by 5 bases, with 12 bases left in between. CDR1 and CDR2 (germline): MNHEY, SMNVEV (reference sequence). CDR3 residues: CASSAQGWTEAFF. The DNA of the CDR3 is TGTGCCAGCAGTGCTCAGGGGTGGACTGAAGCTTTCTTT.

The chain carries TRBV25-1 and TRBJ2-7; possibly TRBD2 for D (6 bases). The CDR3 runs 14 residues. Germline assignment: CDR1 MGHDK and CDR2 SYGVNS. The germline V and J ends were trimmed by 6 bases and 3 bases, with 15 bases remaining between them. The CDR3 reads CASSAGSGDYEQYF. For the CDR3, the DNA is TGTGCCAGCAGCGCCGGTAGCGGCGACTACGAGCAGTACTTC.

The CDR3 protein is CASSLAGLAAQRVYEQYF. CDR3 in DNA: TGTGCCAGCAGCTTAGCCGGACTAGCGGCCCAGAGGGTCTACGAGCAGTACTTC. The chain combines TRBV7-7 with TRBJ2-7; TRBD2 matches 10 bases. CDR1 SSHAT and CDR2 FNYEAQ come from the germline V gene (reference sequence). J lost 3 bases, V lost 0 bases, and 11 bases had no gene match. The CDR3 loop spans 18 amino acids.

The CDR3 loop reads CASSSDKYGYTF. CDR3 DNA sequence: TGTGCCAGCAGCTCAGATAAGTATGGCTACACCTTC. The rearrangement joins TRBV5-4 to TRBJ1-2; D unresolved. Trimming removed 3 bases from V and 5 bases from J, with 8 bases in between. The CDR3 covers 12 residues. Germline V gene sequence: CDR1 SGHNT, CDR2 YYREEE (reference sequence).

The chain employs TRBV5-1 and TRBJ1-3, with 9 bases that match TRBD1. Germline CDR1 and CDR2: SGHRS and YFSETQ. This CDR3 is 16 amino acids long. With 5 bases clipped from V and 2 bases from J, the junction kept 8 bases outside the gene matches. DNA of the CDR3: TGCGCCAGCAGTCCCGGGACAGGGTCCCCTGGAAACACCATATATTTT. Residues: CASSPGTGSPGNTIYF.

This chain uses TRBV9 with TRBJ1-3, with D unclear. Per germline, CDR1 SGDLS and CDR2 YYNGEE. V was clipped by 0 bases and J by 0 bases, with 7 bases between them. This CDR3 has 15 residues. CDR3 DNA sequence: TGTGCCAGCAGCGTAGCTGAGGGCTCTGGAAACACCATATATTTT. Residues: CASSVAEGSGNTIYF.

The chain combines TRBV20-1 with TRBJ1-1, with D unresolved. CDR1 and CDR2 from the germline V gene are DFQATT and SNEGSKA (reference sequence). Trimming left V 7 bases short and J 10 bases short, with 16 bases between. The CDR3 runs 11 residues. CDR3 nucleotides: TGCAGTGTCTTGAGGGAAGACCGAGCTTTCTTT. Translating gives CSVLREDRAFF.

The chain uses TRBV7-9 and TRBJ2-1; the D is unclear. CDR1 and CDR2 from the germline V gene are SEHNR and FQNEAQ (reference sequence). Trimming took 1 base from V and 4 from J, leaving 11 bases between them. CDR3 size: 15 residues. In DNA, the CDR3 is TGTGCCAGCAGCTTAGAAGCGACTGGGTACAATGAGCAGTTCTTC. Translation: CASSLEATGYNEQFF. Full variable domain (outside the CDR3, taken from reference TRBV7-9 and TRBJ2-1): DTGVSQNPRHKITKRGQNVTFRCDPISEHNRLYWYRQTLGQGPEFLTYFQNEAQLEKSRLLSDRFSAERPKGSFSTLEIQRTEQGDSAMYLCASSLEATGYNEQFFGPGTRLTVL.

The chain is built from TRBV4-1 and TRBJ1-1, with D possibly being TRBD1 (5 bases). Germline CDR1 reads MGHRA; CDR2 reads YSYEKL. The CDR3 extends over 17 amino acids. Trimming cost V 0 bases and J 0 bases, with 14 bases left between them. The CDR3 is CASSQDRWGLMNTEAFF. The CDR3 DNA is TGCGCCAGCAGCCAAGATAGGTGGGGACTGATGAACACTGAAGCTTTCTTT.

V is TRBV15 and J is TRBJ1-2; 10 positions match TRBD1. The CDR3 has 15 amino acids. The ends lost 1 base at V and 5 bases at J; junction bases unmatched: 4. Germline CDR1 is LNHNV and CDR2 is YYDKDF (reference sequence). The CDR3 region has the DNA TGTGCCACCAGCAGAGGACAGGGGGCCGGGTATGGCTACACCTTC. This translates into CATSRGQGAGYGYTF.

The rearrangement uses TRBV19 and TRBJ1-4; D not resolved. Germline-derived CDR1 and CDR2 are LNHDA and SQIVND (reference sequence). This CDR3 is built from 15 residues. V gave up 3 bases and J gave up 5 bases, with 13 bases separating them. The CDR3: CASSIGRDLNEKLFF. The CDR3 coding sequence is TGTGCCAGTAGTATTGGCCGAGACTTAAATGAAAAACTGTTTTTT.

V is TRBV7-2 and J is TRBJ2-5; 8 nucleotides line up with TRBD2. V shed 5 bases and J 1 base; nucleotides not matched to a gene: 12. Looked up from germline, CDR1 is SGHTA and CDR2 is FQGNSA. The CDR3 contains 17 residues. The DNA of the CDR3 is TGTGCCAGCAGCCCCGGGGGGGCGGGGGCGCTCCAAGAGACCCAGTACTTC. Its protein is CASSPGGAGALQETQYF.

This chain connects TRBV7-9 to TRBJ2-7, with TRBD2 matching 9 bases. V trimming: 5 bases; J trimming: 2 bases; junction bases outside the gene matches: 7. CDR1 is SEHNR and CDR2 is FQNEAQ in the germline V gene (reference sequence). This CDR3 comprises 15 residues. The CDR3 region has the DNA TGTGCCAGCAGCCGACAACTAGCGGGCGCCTACGAGCAGTACTTC. Amino acids: CASSRQLAGAYEQYF.

This chain joins TRBV5-4 and TRBJ2-3; D perhaps matches TRBD2 (5 bases). Trimming cost V 3 bases and J 10 bases, with 15 bases left between them. CDR3 length equals 13 residues. Per the germline V gene, CDR1 is SGHNT and CDR2 is YYREEE (reference sequence). The CDR3 DNA follows: TGTGCCAGCAGCTCGGAAGGACTTAGGGCGCAGTATTTT. Its protein is CASSSEGLRAQYF.

This sequence joins TRBV12-5 and TRBJ1-4; D is undetermined. The CDR3 totals 16 residues. Looked up from germline, CDR1 is LGHNT and CDR2 is FRNRAP. The V and J ends lost 7 bases and 5 bases respectively, with 20 bases between them. CDR3 residues: CASAGDRPGWNEKLFF. CDR3 bases: TGTGCTAGTGCCGGGGATAGGCCTGGGTGGAATGAAAAACTGTTTTTT.

The J gene is TRBJ1-4, the V gene TRBV4-3; D remains unclear. Trimming took off 1 base at V and 8 bases at J, with 11 bases between the two ends. Germline-derived CDR1 and CDR2 are LGHNA and YSLEER. The CDR3 has 14 residues. The CDR3 bases are TGCGCCAGCAGCCAAGTTCAAGGTAGCGAAAAACTGTTTTTT. Amino acid sequence: CASSQVQGSEKLFF.

The rearrangement uses TRBV4-2 and TRBJ2-7; TRBD2 agrees at 8 bases. Looked up from germline, CDR1 is LGHNA and CDR2 is YNFKEQ. The CDR3 has 17 amino acids. J was trimmed by 0 bases and V by 0 bases; bases with no gene match: 7. The CDR3 coding sequence is TGTGCCAGCAGCCAAGATGGTGCTAGCGGGTTCTCCTACGAGCAGTACTTC. Protein product: CASSQDGASGFSYEQYF.